The 14 T cell receptor beta chains reported below all come from one sample, sequenced in a study of shared T cell receptors in the human thymus. Generated by immunoSEQ multiplex PCR, the TCRdb table keeps only in-frame clones and is missing some. The repertoire holds 600,000 to 900,000 clones, approximately 85% seen once, with about 0.0098% in the top ten. The sample was also linked to a second study, of human thymus T cells.

The sample comprised thymocytes. The receptors were gathered from a girl less than two years old with a congenital heart defect.

The V and J genes are TRBV9 and TRBJ2-7; a possible D gene is TRBD1 (6 bases). Germline lookup yields CDR1 SGDLS and CDR2 YYNGEE. V was clipped by 3 bases and J by 3 bases, with 16 bases between them. The CDR3 consists of 15 residues. The CDR3 DNA sequence: TGTGCCAGCAGCGGCCAACCTTTGGACAGCTACGAGCAGTACTTC. The encoded protein is CASSGQPLDSYEQYF.

The chain combines TRBV5-6 with TRBJ1-6; D might be TRBD1 (5 bases). V was clipped by 5 bases and J by 6 bases, with 15 bases between them. This CDR3 comprises 15 residues. CDR1 and CDR2 (germline): SGHDT, YYEEEE. The CDR3 sequence is CASRGPGGSNSPLHF. The CDR3 nucleotides are TGTGCCAGCAGGGGCCCCGGGGGTTCTAATTCACCCCTCCACTTT.

This chain links TRBV5-3 with TRBJ2-4; 7 nucleotides line up with TRBD2. TRBV5-3 is recorded as an ORF, its role being uncertain. This CDR3 region has 10 residues. V lost 3 bases and J lost 14; bases outside the gene matches: 2. CDR3 nucleotides: TGTGCCAGAAGCTGGGGGGGGAAGTACTTC. Protein: CARSWGGKYF.

This clone appeared a single time. V gene TRBV5-1 combines with J gene TRBJ1-1; no reliable D call. Germline V gene lookup returns CDR1 SGHRS and CDR2 YFSETQ. The V end was cut by 4 bases, the J end by 4 bases, with 11 bases between. This CDR3 has 13 amino acids. The CDR3 region is CASSHVESTEAFF. The CDR3 DNA sequence: TGCGCCAGCAGCCACGTGGAGAGCACTGAAGCTTTCTTT.

The gene calls are TRBV14 and TRBJ2-7, with no clear D. The CDR3 is 13 amino acids. V shed 0 bases and J shed 6 bases, with 9 bases lying between them. The V gene's germline CDR1 is SGHDN and CDR2 FVKESK. CDR3 sequence reads: CASSQDPPGEQYF. CDR3 nucleotides: TGTGCCAGCAGCCAAGATCCCCCAGGCGAGCAGTACTTC.

The genes are TRBV29-1 and TRBJ1-1; D is perhaps TRBD1 (5 bases). Deletions cut 4 bases from V and 11 bases from J, with 17 bases between. The CDR3 covers 12 residues. Per germline, CDR1 SQVTM and CDR2 ANQGSEA. The CDR3 spells CSVGGGVLGAFF. In DNA, the CDR3 is TGCAGCGTTGGCGGGGGGGTTCTTGGTGCTTTCTTT.

CDR3 coding DNA: TGTGCCAGTAGTATAGCCATACACCCGCTGCTTCTCTATGGCTACACCTTC. Translation: CASSIAIHPLLLYGYTF. The genes are TRBV19 and TRBJ1-2; D is unclear. Germline values: CDR1 LNHDA, CDR2 SQIVND (reference sequence). V was trimmed by 1 base and J by 4 bases, leaving 19 bases between them. The CDR3 is 17 residues long. The whole variable domain, filled in from reference TRBV19 and TRBJ1-2, reads DGGITQSPKYLFRKEGQNVTLSCEQNLNHDAMYWYRQDPGQGLRLIYYSQIVNDFQKGDIAEGYSVSREKKESFPLTVTSAQKNPTAFYLCASSIAIHPLLLYGYTFGSGTRLTVV.

The V call is TRBV10-1, the J call TRBJ1-6; D might be TRBD1 (5 bases). This CDR3 comprises 16 residues. V was pared by 8 bases and J by 4 bases, with 18 bases between. CDR1 and CDR2 from the germline V gene are WNHNN and SYGVQD (reference sequence). DNA of the CDR3: TGCGCCAGCGAAGCCAGGGATGTCTCGTATAATTCACCCCTCCACTTT. Protein product: CASEARDVSYNSPLHF.

The chain employs TRBV2 and TRBJ1-1; TRBD1 matches 8 bases. Germline CDR1 is SNHLY and CDR2 is FYNNEI. This CDR3 comprises 15 residues. Germline trimming cut 6 bases from V and 6 bases from J; bases unmatched to any gene: 12. The CDR3 here is CASSERQGNEAEAFF. The CDR3 nucleotides read TGTGCCAGCAGCGAAAGACAGGGGAACGAGGCTGAAGCTTTCTTT. The full variable domain, with the rest looked up from reference TRBV2 and TRBJ1-1, is EPEVTQTPSHQVTQMGQEVILRCVPISNHLYFYWYRQILGQKVEFLVSFYNNEISEKSEIFDDQFSVERPDGSNFTLKIRSTKLEDSAMYFCASSERQGNEAEAFFGQGTRLTVV.

V and J are TRBV6-4 and TRBJ2-3; perhaps TRBD2 as D (6 bases). V lost 2 bases, J lost 0 bases, and 18 bases lay in between. Germline CDR1 MRHNA, CDR2 SNTAGT. This CDR3 is 18 amino acids long. The CDR3 loop is CASSDVRGRLTSTDTQYF. The CDR3 DNA sequence: TGTGCCAGCAGTGACGTCCGGGGGAGATTAACTAGCACAGATACGCAGTATTTT.

V is TRBV6-5 and J is TRBJ2-1; TRBD2 matches 10 bases. The CDR3 loop spans 16 amino acids. Per germline, CDR1 MNHEY and CDR2 SVGAGI. V was clipped by 2 bases and J by 6 bases; unmatched bases: 7. The CDR3 is CASSYASGGASNEQFF. The CDR3 DNA follows: TGTGCCAGCAGTTACGCCAGCGGGGGGGCCTCCAATGAGCAGTTCTTC.

This chain joins TRBV6-1 and TRBJ1-3, with 7 bases identical to TRBD1. V shed 6 bases and J 0 bases; nucleotides not matched to a gene: 5. This CDR3 contains 15 residues. CDR1 and CDR2 (germline): MNHNS, SASEGT. Here the CDR3 DNA reads TGTGCCAGCAGGACGGACAGGACCTCTGGAAACACCATATATTTT. Residues: CASRTDRTSGNTIYF.

The rearrangement uses TRBV12-5 and TRBJ1-1; 7 bases align to TRBD1. Germline lookup yields CDR1 LGHNT and CDR2 FRNRAP. The ends lost 7 bases at V and 5 bases at J; junction bases unmatched: 7. The CDR3 length is 13 residues. In nucleotides, the CDR3 is TGTGCTAGTGCTCTGGCAGGGGGGACTGAAGCTTTCTTT. This sequence encodes CASALAGGTEAFF.

J is TRBJ2-2 and V is TRBV11-2, with D perhaps TRBD2 (7 bases). V shed 2 bases and J shed 0 bases, with 16 bases lying between them. Per the germline V gene, CDR1 is SGHAT and CDR2 is FQNNGV. The CDR3 covers 18 residues. CDR3 coding DNA: TGTGCCAGCAGCTTATACATCGGGGGGCTCGCGAACACCGGGGAGCTGTTTTTT. It codes for CASSLYIGGLANTGELFF.